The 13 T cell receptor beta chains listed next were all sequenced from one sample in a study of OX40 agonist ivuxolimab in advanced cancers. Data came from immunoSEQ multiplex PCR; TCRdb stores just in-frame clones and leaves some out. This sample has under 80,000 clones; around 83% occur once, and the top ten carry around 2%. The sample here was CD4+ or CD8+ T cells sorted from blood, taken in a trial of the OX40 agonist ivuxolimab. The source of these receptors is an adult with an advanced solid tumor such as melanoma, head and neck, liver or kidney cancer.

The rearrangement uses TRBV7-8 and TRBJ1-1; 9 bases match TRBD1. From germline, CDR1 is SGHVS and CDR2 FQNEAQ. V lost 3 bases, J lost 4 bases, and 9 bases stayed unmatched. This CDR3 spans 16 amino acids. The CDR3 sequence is CASSFRRDRASTEAFF. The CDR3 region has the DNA TGTGCCAGCAGCTTCCGCCGGGACAGGGCGTCCACTGAAGCTTTCTTT.

The CDR3 DNA reads as TGTGCCAGCAGTTCGGCCGGGGGCAGCTACACCTTC. Protein: CASSSAGGSYTF. This chain links TRBV27 with TRBJ1-2; a possible D gene is TRBD1 (6 bases). This CDR3 has 12 residues. Trimming removed 4 bases from V and 9 bases from J, with 12 bases in between. In germline, CDR1 is MNHEY, CDR2 SMNVEV (reference sequence).

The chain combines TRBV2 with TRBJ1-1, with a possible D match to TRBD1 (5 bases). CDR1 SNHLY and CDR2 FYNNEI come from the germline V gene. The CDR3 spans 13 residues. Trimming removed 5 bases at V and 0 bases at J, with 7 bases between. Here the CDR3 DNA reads TGTGCCAGCAGTTGGGACCTGAACACTGAAGCTTTCTTT. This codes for CASSWDLNTEAFF.

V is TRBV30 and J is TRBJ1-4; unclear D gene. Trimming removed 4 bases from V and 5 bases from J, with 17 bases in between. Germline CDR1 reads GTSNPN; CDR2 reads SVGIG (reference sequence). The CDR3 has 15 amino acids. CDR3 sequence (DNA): TGTGCCTGGACCCGAAGTGGACCCAGAAATGAAAAACTGTTTTTT. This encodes CAWTRSGPRNEKLFF. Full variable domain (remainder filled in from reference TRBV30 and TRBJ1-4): SQTIHQWPATLVQPVGSPLSLECTVEGTSNPNLYWYRQAAGRGLQLLFYSVGIGQISSEVPQNLSASRPQDRQFILSSKKLLLSDSGFYLCAWTRSGPRNEKLFFGSGTQLSVL.

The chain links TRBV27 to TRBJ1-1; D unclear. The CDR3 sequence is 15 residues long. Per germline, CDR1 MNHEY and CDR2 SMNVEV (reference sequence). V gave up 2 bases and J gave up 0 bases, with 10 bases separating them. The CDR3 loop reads CASSLTVTMNTEAFF. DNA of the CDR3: TGTGCCAGCAGTTTAACAGTGACTATGAACACTGAAGCTTTCTTT.

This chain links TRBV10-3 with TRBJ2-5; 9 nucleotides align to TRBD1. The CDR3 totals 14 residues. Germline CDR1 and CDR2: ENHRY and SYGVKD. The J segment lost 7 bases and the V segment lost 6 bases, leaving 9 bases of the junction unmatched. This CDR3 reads CAISTRDRVGTQYF. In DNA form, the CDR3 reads TGTGCCATCAGCACTCGGGACAGGGTTGGGACCCAGTACTTC.

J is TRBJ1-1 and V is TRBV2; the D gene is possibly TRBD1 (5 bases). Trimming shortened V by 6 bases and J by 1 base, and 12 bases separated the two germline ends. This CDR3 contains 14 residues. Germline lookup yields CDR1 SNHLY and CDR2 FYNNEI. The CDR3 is CASRRGSSNTEAFF. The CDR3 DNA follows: TGTGCCAGCAGACGGGGCTCATCGAACACTGAAGCTTTCTTT.

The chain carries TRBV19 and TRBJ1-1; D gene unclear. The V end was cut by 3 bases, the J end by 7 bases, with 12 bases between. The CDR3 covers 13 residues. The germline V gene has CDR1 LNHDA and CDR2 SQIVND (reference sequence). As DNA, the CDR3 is TGTGCCAGTAGTATGGTAGTCGTCAGTGAAGCTTTCTTT. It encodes CASSMVVVSEAFF.

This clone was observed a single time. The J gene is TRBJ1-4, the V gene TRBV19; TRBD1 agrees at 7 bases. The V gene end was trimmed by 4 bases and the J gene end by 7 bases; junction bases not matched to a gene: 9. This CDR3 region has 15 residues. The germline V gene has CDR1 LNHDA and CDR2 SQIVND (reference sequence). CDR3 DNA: TGTGCCAGTAGTACCCTCGAGGGGGCGAGTGAAAAACTGTTTTTT. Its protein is CASSTLEGASEKLFF.

CDR3 sequence: CASSVVSGGRNEQFF. As DNA, the CDR3 is TGTGCCAGCAGCGTAGTTTCGGGGGGGCGGAATGAGCAGTTCTTC. The V and J genes are TRBV9 and TRBJ2-1; TRBD2 matches 8 bases. V trimming: 0 bases; J trimming: 7 bases; junction bases outside the gene matches: 6. The CDR3 totals 15 residues. Per the germline V gene, CDR1 is SGDLS and CDR2 is YYNGEE.

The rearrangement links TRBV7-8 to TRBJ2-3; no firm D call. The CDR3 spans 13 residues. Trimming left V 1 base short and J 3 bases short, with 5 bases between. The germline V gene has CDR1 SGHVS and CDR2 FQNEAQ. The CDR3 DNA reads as TGTGCCAGCAGCTTAGGATCGACAGATACGCAGTATTTT. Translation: CASSLGSTDTQYF.

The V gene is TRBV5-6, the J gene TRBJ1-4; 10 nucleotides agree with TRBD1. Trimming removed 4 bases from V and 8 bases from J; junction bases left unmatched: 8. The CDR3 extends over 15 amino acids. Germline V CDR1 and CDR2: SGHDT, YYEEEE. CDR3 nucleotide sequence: TGTGCCAGCAGCCGGAGGACAGGGGGTAACGAAAAACTGTTTTTT. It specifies CASSRRTGGNEKLFF. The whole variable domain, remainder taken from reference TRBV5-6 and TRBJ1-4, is DAGVTQSPTHLIKTRGQQVTLRCSPKSGHDTVSWYQQALGQGPQFIFQYYEEEERQRGNFPDRFSGHQFPNYSSELNVNALLLGDSALYLCASSRRTGGNEKLFFGSGTQLSVL.

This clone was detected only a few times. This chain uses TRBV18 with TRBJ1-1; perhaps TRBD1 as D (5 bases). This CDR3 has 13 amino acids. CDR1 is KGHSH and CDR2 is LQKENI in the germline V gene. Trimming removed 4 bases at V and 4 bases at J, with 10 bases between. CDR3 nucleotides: TGTGCCAGCTCACAGGGGAGAGGCACTGAAGCTTTCTTT. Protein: CASSQGRGTEAFF.